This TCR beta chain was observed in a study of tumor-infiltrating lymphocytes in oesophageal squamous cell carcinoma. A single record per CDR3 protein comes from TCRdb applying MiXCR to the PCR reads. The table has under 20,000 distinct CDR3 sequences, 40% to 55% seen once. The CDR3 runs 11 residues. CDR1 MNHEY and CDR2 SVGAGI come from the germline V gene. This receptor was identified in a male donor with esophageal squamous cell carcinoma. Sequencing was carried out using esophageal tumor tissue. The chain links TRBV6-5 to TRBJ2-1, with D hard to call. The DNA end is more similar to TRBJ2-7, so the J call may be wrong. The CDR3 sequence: CASMGFYEQYF. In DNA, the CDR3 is TGTGCCAGCATGGGTTTCTACGAGCAGTACTTC.